The T cell receptor beta chain under discussion was sequenced for a study of shared clonotypes between healthy human individuals. Background on the study: Three plates each covered CD4 naive and memory; CD8 naive two, CD8 memory one.

On this clone itself: No antigen is known for it.

General study findings and limits: Generation of non-shared clonotypes was less probable than generation of clonotypes shared by all four donors.

The germline gives CDR1 MDHEN, CDR2 SYDVKM. The CDR3 loop spans 13 amino acids. Trimming shortened V by 6 bases and J by 4 bases, and 10 bases separated the two germline ends. The data were produced by immunoSEQ multiplex PCR, yet TCRdb's version contains in-frame clones alone and is incomplete. The sample lists 2,500,000 or so clones, 80% to 95% seen once, with about 0.34% in the top ten. J is TRBJ1-5 and V is TRBV28, with D perhaps TRBD1 (6 bases). This sequence was found in a man between 18 and 29 years old in good health. Some clones in this sample may be carry-over from other donors' samples. The sample was naive CD4+ T cells from PBMCs. The sample's subset: CD45RA+ positively selected. In nucleotides, the CDR3 is TGTGCCAGCAGGCCAGGGGTTAATCAGCCCCAGCATTTT. Amino acid sequence: CASRPGVNQPQHF.